This is a list of T cell receptor beta chains from one sample in a study of regulatory T cells in long-lasting Graves disease. TCRdb itself ran the multiplex PCR reads through MiXCR, one entry per CDR3 protein. Of about 220,000 distinct CDR3 sequences listed, roughly a fifth are singletons. The sample also formed part of further work on T cells in Graves' hyperthyroidism and ophthalmopathy.

The sample was peripheral blood mononuclear cells (PBMCs), taken at new diagnosis, from a patient treated with antithyroid drugs. These receptors were taken from a woman aged 30 to 39 with Graves disease. Each CDR3 is given with its conserved first and last residue. D genes are given only for firm matches. For some rows the clone size is stated as once, few or many, or as a class when expanded; others skip it.

d_call | j_call | clone_size | v_call | cdr3_aa | cdr3_nt
TRBD1 | TRBJ1-1 | many | TRBV18 | CASSPSDRGAEAFF | TGTGCCAGCTCACCGTCCGACAGGGGCGCTGAAGCTTTCTTT
TRBD1 | TRBJ1-5 | many | TRBV4-2 | CASSQVGRGPGNQPQHF | TGTGCCAGCAGCCAAGTGGGCAGGGGGCCAGGCAATCAGCCCCAGCATTTT
- | TRBJ1-6 | many | TRBV6-2/TRBV6-3 | CASSLQGFGNSPLHF | TGTGCCAGCAGTTTACAGGGATTCGGTAATTCACCCCTCCACTTT
TRBD1 | TRBJ1-5 | - | TRBV4-1 | CASSRRLSGTGAGSSNQPQHF | TGCGCCAGCAGCCGAAGACTGTCCGGGACAGGGGCAGGTAGTAGCAATCAGCCCCAGCATTTT
TRBD1 | TRBJ1-2 | few | TRBV20-1 | CSARQGQGWGRGYTF | TGCAGTGCTAGGCAAGGACAGGGATGGGGGAGAGGCTACACCTTC
TRBD2 | TRBJ2-1 | many | TRBV28 | CASSFLETSGGHNEQFF | TGTGCCAGCAGTTTCCTTGAAACTAGCGGGGGACACAATGAGCAGTTCTTC
- | TRBJ1-2 | many | TRBV11-2 | CASSLEGYRVRNGYTF | TGTGCCAGCAGCTTAGAAGGCTACAGGGTTAGAAACGGCTACACCTTC
- | TRBJ1-5 | few | TRBV12-3/TRBV12-4 | CASSGRGSQPQHF | TGTGCCAGCAGCGGACGGGGGTCACAGCCCCAGCATTTT
- | TRBJ2-1 | - | TRBV2 | CASSARAPNNEQFF | TGTGCCAGCAGTGCTCGAGCGCCTAACAATGAGCAGTTCTTC
- | TRBJ1-2 | many | TRBV7-2 | CASSGKQGGYTF | TGTGCCAGCAGCGGAAAACAGGGTGGCTACACCTTC
- | TRBJ2-5 | many | TRBV5-1 | CASSLTGPLKTQYF | TGCGCCAGCAGCCTGACCGGGCCCCTGAAGACCCAGTACTTC
- | TRBJ1-1 | many | TRBV5-1 | CASSLGWSLNTEAFF | TGCGCCAGCAGCTTGGGGTGGTCCTTGAACACTGAAGCTTTCTTT
TRBD1 | TRBJ1-1 | once | TRBV2 | CASSGWTGYTEAFF | TGTGCCAGCAGTGGCTGGACAGGGTACACTGAAGCTTTCTTT
TRBD1 | TRBJ2-2 | many | TRBV24-1 | CATSDPRTGDTGELFF | TGTGCCACCAGTGATCCCCGGACAGGGGACACCGGGGAGCTGTTTTTT
- | TRBJ1-1 | many | TRBV18 | CASSLWREPAFF | TGTGCCAGCTCACTGTGGAGGGAGCCAGCTTTCTTT
- | TRBJ1-6 | once | TRBV11-3 | CASSSLTGPLNSPLHF | TGTGCCAGCAGCTCGTTAACCGGTCCCCTAAATTCACCCCTCCACTTT
- | TRBJ2-7 | many | TRBV11-2 | CASSLASGPTYEQYF | TGTGCCAGCAGCTTAGCTTCAGGTCCTACCTACGAGCAGTACTTC
TRBD1 | TRBJ1-1 | once | TRBV5-6 | CASKVGTGMNTEAFF | TGTGCCAGCAAAGTTGGGACAGGGATGAACACTGAAGCTTTCTTT
- | TRBJ1-3 | many | TRBV28 | CASSPPGADGNTIYF | TGTGCCAGCAGTCCCCCGGGGGCGGACGGAAACACCATATATTTT
- | TRBJ2-7 | many | TRBV20-1 | CSASGNVYEQYF | TGCAGTGCTAGCGGGAATGTCTACGAGCAGTACTTC
TRBD2 | TRBJ2-1 | - | TRBV11-1 | CASSPFGGRIYNEQFF | TGTGCTAGCAGCCCCTTCGGGGGGAGGATCTACAATGAGCAGTTCTTC
TRBD2 | TRBJ2-7 | many | TRBV20-1 | CSARSGTSGTYEQYF | TGCAGTGCTAGATCCGGGACTAGCGGAACTTACGAGCAGTACTTC
TRBD2 | TRBJ2-5 | many | TRBV9 | CASSPSGRQETQYF | TGTGCCAGCTCACCTAGCGGGAGGCAAGAGACCCAGTACTTC
- | TRBJ2-7 | few | TRBV6-2/TRBV6-3 | CASTKSPVRDDRMEQYF | TGTGCCAGCACCAAAAGCCCCGTTCGGGACGATCGGATGGAGCAGTACTTC
TRBD2 | TRBJ2-7 | - | TRBV24-1 | CATESKSGGPHYEQYF | TGTGCCACCGAGAGTAAGAGCGGGGGGCCGCACTACGAGCAGTACTTC
TRBD1 | TRBJ1-6 | many | TRBV7-9 | CASSSTLTGGAHSPLHF | TGTGCCAGCAGCTCAACTCTGACAGGGGGCGCACATTCACCCCTCCACTTT
TRBD1 | TRBJ1-5 | many | TRBV20-1 | CSANPGGSNQPQHF | TGCAGTGCTAACCCAGGGGGTAGCAATCAGCCCCAGCATTTT
- | TRBJ2-1 | many | TRBV30 | CAWKTFYNEQFF | TGTGCCTGGAAAACTTTTTACAATGAGCAGTTCTTC
TRBD2 | TRBJ2-7 | - | TRBV4-2 | CASSYGTSSYEQYF | TGTGCCAGCAGCTACGGGACTAGCAGCTACGAGCAGTACTTC
- | TRBJ2-3 | many | TRBV28 | CASSPRGLDTDTQYF | TGTGCCAGCAGTCCCCGGGGGCTAGACACAGATACGCAGTATTTT
TRBD2 | TRBJ2-5 | many | TRBV6-5 | CASSYGTSGVGETQYF | TGTGCCAGCAGTTACGGGACTAGCGGGGTGGGGGAGACCCAGTACTTC
- | TRBJ1-2 | many | TRBV12-3/TRBV12-4 | CASSLQGSGYGYTF | TGTGCCAGCAGTTTACAGGGGAGTGGCTATGGCTACACCTTC
- | TRBJ1-1 | many | TRBV30 | CAWSRDWNTEAFF | TGTGCCTGGAGCCGAGACTGGAACACTGAAGCTTTCTTT
- | TRBJ1-4 | many | TRBV19 | CASSQLPAPQEKLFF | TGTGCCAGTAGCCAGTTACCGGCCCCTCAAGAAAAACTGTTTTTT
- | TRBJ1-6 | once | TRBV11-1 | CASSPQRGSWNSPLHF | TGTGCCAGCAGCCCCCAAAGGGGATCGTGGAATTCACCCCTCCACTTT
TRBD2 | TRBJ2-7 | - | TRBV12-3/TRBV12-4 | CASSDLGLAGARYEQYF | TGTGCCAGCAGTGACTTGGGACTAGCGGGGGCCAGATACGAGCAGTACTTC
- | TRBJ1-1 | many | TRBV30 | CAWSRGGNTEAFF | TGTGCCTGGAGCCGGGGAGGGAACACTGAAGCTTTCTTT
- | TRBJ1-2 | many | TRBV2 | CASSVSQDYGYTF | TGTGCCAGCAGTGTGTCCCAGGACTATGGCTACACCTTC
- | TRBJ1-1 | many | TRBV3-1 | CASSQLGQRLNTEAFF | TGTGCCAGCAGCCAACTTGGACAGCGGTTGAACACTGAAGCTTTCTTT
TRBD1 | TRBJ2-1 | many | TRBV27 | CASKTGGLPEDEQFF | TGTGCCAGCAAAACAGGGGGTTTACCCGAGGATGAGCAGTTCTTC
- | TRBJ1-5 | many | TRBV2 | CASTRGDGNQPQHF | TGTGCCAGCACTAGGGGGGATGGCAATCAGCCCCAGCATTTT
TRBD2 | TRBJ2-7 | many | TRBV11-3 | CASSLDRLAGGAYYEQYF | TGTGCCAGCAGCTTAGATCGTCTGGCCGGGGGGGCGTACTACGAGCAGTACTTC
- | TRBJ1-2 | many | TRBV6-1 | CASGGQSKRGTF | TGTGCCAGCGGAGGACAGTCCAAAAGGGGGACCTTC
TRBD1 | TRBJ1-1 | once | TRBV4-1 | CASTQDRGASTEAFF | TGCGCCAGCACCCAAGACAGGGGGGCAAGCACTGAAGCTTTCTTT
TRBD1 | TRBJ1-2 | many | TRBV2 | CASSELGQTYGYTF | TGTGCCAGCAGTGAACTGGGACAGACCTATGGCTACACCTTC
- | TRBJ1-2 | - | TRBV12-3/TRBV12-4 | CVSSIAGTAIRDYGYTF | TGTGTCAGCAGTATAGCCGGGACGGCTATCCGGGACTATGGCTACACCTTC
- | TRBJ2-7 | few | TRBV7-8 | CASSLVQGGSYEQYF | TGTGCCAGCAGCTTAGTTCAGGGGGGTTCCTACGAGCAGTACTTC
- | TRBJ1-5 | few | TRBV28 | CASSFGVGLGQPQHF | TGTGCCAGCAGTTTTGGAGTCGGGTTAGGTCAGCCCCAGCATTTT
- | TRBJ2-5 | - | TRBV5-1 | CASSFPSRVGVSQETQYF | TGCGCCAGCAGCTTTCCCTCTCGCGTGGGGGTCTCCCAAGAGACCCAGTACTTC
- | TRBJ1-2 | - | TRBV11-2 | CASSRAGGEGHTF | TGCGCCAGCAGCCGAGCGGGGGGAGAGGGCCACACCTTC
TRBD2 | TRBJ2-1 | many | TRBV3-1 | CASSQDLGGGLSEQFF | TGTGCCAGCAGCCAAGATCTCGGGGGGGGCCTTAGTGAGCAGTTCTTC
- | TRBJ1-3 | many | TRBV7-9 | CASSLAQDSGNTIYF | TGTGCCAGCAGCTTAGCCCAGGACTCTGGAAACACCATATATTTT
- | TRBJ2-7 | many | TRBV6-1 | CASSPGYTTGDEQYF | TGTGCCAGCAGTCCAGGGTATACCACCGGGGACGAGCAGTACTTC
- | TRBJ2-3 | many | TRBV10-2 | CASTHTDTQYF | TGCGCCAGCACTCACACAGATACGCAGTATTTT
- | TRBJ1-5 | many | TRBV28 | CASSSDIRGNQPQHF | TGTGCCAGCAGCAGTGACATCAGGGGCAATCAGCCCCAGCATTTT